The entry below describes one TCR beta chain. Its antigen is still unknown. The record has no base qualities; no much larger clone is one base away. This sample was sequenced with an Illumina HiSeq 1500. TCRdb reprocessed the public reads (quality trimming at Q25 with fastp, clone calling with MiXCR) and kept in-frame beta chains. Every distinct CDR3 protein forms one entry, paired with its most common genes and DNA. The sample profile shows roughly 230,000 distinct CDR3 sequences; approximately 24% of them were found once. About 20% of the sample is held by the ten biggest clonotypes. This record belongs to a study of T cell repertoires in cytomegalovirus infection (dated by TCRdb to between 2018 and 2021). Turning to the overall study: Donor HLA type was relevant to the analysis, as public TCR beta signatures indicated carriage of CMV infection together with the matching HLA type.

Inclusive of the bounding cysteine and phenylalanine, the CDR3 is 14 residues long. CDR3 DNA is the only sequence kept; it has 42 bases, read in frame from the first base. Cut back by 1 base and 4 bases, the V and J ends lie 10 bases apart. The full study reports these points: The ex vivo response was dominated by HLA-C-restricted CMV-specific TCR beta clonotypes, which also provided the single most frequent clonotype in two of eight donors. Carriers of CMV infection plus the relevant HLA type were discriminated by the cumulative frequency of public TCR beta family members in the study cohort and in an independent roughly 340-donor cohort.

The TCR sequence derives from a human donor in good health (CMV status not recorded). Some clones in this sample may be carry-over from other donors' samples. The specimen was CD8+ T cells from PBMCs. The sequence links TRBV12-3 or TRBV12-4 to TRBJ1-1; TRBD1 might be the D gene, on 5 matching bases. At the DNA level, the sequence is TGTGCCAGCAGTTTAGTCCAGGGCGGCACTGAAGCTTTCTTT. It translates to CASSLVQGGTEAFF.